The next 21 T cell receptor beta chains were all read from a single sample in a study of vaccination effects on CD4 cells after COVID-19 (dated by TCRdb to 2022 to 2024). Antigen specificity for these receptors is unknown. To prepare the library, the immunoSEQ multiplex PCR assay was applied. In its TCRdb copy, this immuneACCESS table keeps in-frame sequences only and misses some clones. Where compared with another copy, unresolved V genes explain less than half of these, and the others have no known cause. A total of some 68,000 clones appear in this sample, around three quarters of them only once. The leading ten clones occupy about 4% of the sample. In the ViraFEST assay, PBMC were stimulated with viral peptide pools, and TCR sequencing was then used to find antigen-specific CD4+ T cell clonotypes based on their expansion. After about 10 days of culture, CD4+ T cells were isolated with the EasySep CD4+ T cell isolation kit. Negative nucleocapsid antibody results before and after vaccination confirmed that the healthy vaccine recipients had no prior SARS-CoV-2 infection.

Sequenced here: CD4+ T cells from PBMCs cultured with HCoV-OC43 spike peptides, sampled before COVID-19 vaccination. The sample's cell subset or site label is to be understood as: HCoV-OC43 spike overlapping peptide pool stimulation. Receptors were obtained from a human donor who received a COVID-19 vaccine.

The chain employs TRBV24-1 and TRBJ1-2; 10 nucleotides agree with TRBD1. The CDR3 is made up of 15 amino acids. The junction had 5 bases not matched to a gene; V was cut back by 1 base and J by 7 bases. Germline loops: CDR1 KGHDR, CDR2 SFDVKD. Here the CDR3 DNA reads TGTGCCACCAGTGATTTAAGACAGGGGGCAGGTGGCTACACCTTC. Translating gives CATSDLRQGAGGYTF.

The chain couples TRBV12-3 or TRBV12-4 to TRBJ1-2, with no clear D. The CDR3 covers 12 residues. V lost 2 bases, J lost 6 bases, and 7 bases lay in between. The CDR3 DNA reads TGTGCCAGCAGTTTATCCCCCCATGGCTACACCTTC. This sequence encodes CASSLSPHGYTF.

This chain connects TRBV5-3 to TRBJ2-1, with a weak D call TRBD1 (7 bases). TRBV5-3 is annotated as an ORF whose role is uncertain. The CDR3 spans 16 residues. V was shortened by 4 bases and J by 7 bases, with 21 bases between the two germline ends. As DNA, the CDR3 is TGTGCCAGAAGCCCGACGACAGGGAGGACGAAAAATGAGCAGTTCTTC. This encodes CARSPTTGRTKNEQFF.

This clone was observed a few times. In nucleotides, the CDR3 is TGTGCCAGCAGTTTAAGTGGGTTTAATGGCTACACCTTC. Translated, it gives CASSLSGFNGYTF. The chain combines TRBV12-3 or TRBV12-4 with TRBJ1-2; no clear D. V was trimmed by 2 bases and J by 6 bases, leaving 10 bases between them. The CDR3 spans 13 residues.

V is TRBV5-1 and J is TRBJ1-3, with D possibly being TRBD1 (5 bases). V lost 0 bases, J lost 0 bases, and 10 bases lay in between. CDR3 length: 16 amino acids. The germline CDR1 and CDR2 sequences are SGHRS and YFSETQ. The CDR3 spells CASSLASGGSGNTIYF. The CDR3, as DNA: TGCGCCAGCAGCTTGGCCTCGGGGGGCTCTGGAAACACCATATATTTT.

This chain links TRBV5-5 with TRBJ2-5, with TRBD2 identical over 8 bases. V lost 1 base to trimming and J lost 7 bases; unmatched junction nucleotides: 9. CDR1 and CDR2 from the germline V gene are SGHKS and YYEKEE (reference sequence). The CDR3 totals 15 residues. CDR3 nucleotide sequence: TGTGCCAGCAGCTTGAGGGACACCGGGGGGGGGACCCAGTACTTC. This gives the protein CASSLRDTGGGTQYF.

J is TRBJ2-5 and V is TRBV7-2, with 12 bases identical to TRBD2. Per the germline V gene, CDR1 is SGHTA and CDR2 is FQGNSA. V gave up 7 bases and J gave up 5 bases; unmatched junction bases: 8. This CDR3 has 15 amino acids. This CDR3 is CASTLAGGPRETQYF. The CDR3 DNA follows: TGTGCCAGCACCCTAGCGGGGGGGCCTCGGGAGACCCAGTACTTC.

The genes are TRBV7-6 and TRBJ2-7; D remains ambiguous. V shed 6 bases and J shed 2 bases, with 23 bases lying between them. CDR3 size: 17 residues. Germline V gene sequence: CDR1 SGHVS, CDR2 FNYEAQ. CDR3 sequence (DNA): TGTGCCAGCAGTTTCCTCCCGGTGTATTGCAAGACCTACGAGCAGTACGTC. It codes for CASSFLPVYCKTYEQYV.

This sequence joins TRBV6-2 or TRBV6-3 and TRBJ1-6; D possibly corresponds to TRBD1 (5 bases). V gave up 6 bases and J gave up 8 bases, with 14 bases separating them. The CDR3 totals 14 residues. CDR1 is MNHEY and CDR2 is SVGEGT in the germline V gene. The CDR3 spells CASSRALGHSPLHF. For the CDR3, the DNA is TGTGCCAGCAGCAGGGCCCTGGGACATTCACCCCTCCACTTT.

This chain connects TRBV2 to TRBJ1-5; the D gene is possibly TRBD1 (6 bases). CDR1 SNHLY and CDR2 FYNNEI come from the germline V gene. Trimming took 7 bases from V and 3 from J, leaving 10 bases between them. The CDR3 runs to 13 residues. CDR3 sequence: CASTRDNNQPQHF. CDR3 nucleotide sequence: TGTGCCAGCACCCGGGACAACAATCAGCCCCAGCATTTT.

This clone was recorded a few times. The V gene is TRBV5-4, the J gene TRBJ1-2, with 8 bases matching TRBD1. V lost 3 bases and J lost 8; bases outside the gene matches: 9. From germline, CDR1 is SGHNT and CDR2 YYREEE (reference sequence). The CDR3 runs to 14 residues. CDR3 in DNA: TGTGCCAGCAGCTCGTCAACAGGGGGGGCAGGCTACACCTTC. Its translation is CASSSSTGGAGYTF. Looking up the rest from reference TRBV5-4 and TRBJ1-2 gives the full variable domain: ETGVTQSPTHLIKTRGQQVTLRCSSQSGHNTVSWYQQALGQGPQFIFQYYREEENGRGNFPPRFSGLQFPNYSSELNVNALELDDSALYLCASSSSTGGAGYTFGSGTRLTVV.

This rearrangement joins TRBV3-1 (or the pseudogene TRBV3-2) to TRBJ1-1, with D possibly TRBD1 on 6 matching bases. Between the trimmed V and J ends, which lost 4 bases and 3 bases, there was a span of 15 bases. The CDR3 is made up of 15 amino acids. Germline V gene lookup returns CDR1 LGHDT and CDR2 YNNKEL (reference sequence). Here the CDR3 DNA reads TGTGCCAGCAGCCCAGCAGGACAGCCCTACACTGAAGCTTTCTTT. Protein sequence: CASSPAGQPYTEAFF.

In this sample, this clone turned up once. The V and J genes are TRBV6-6 and TRBJ1-1; no definite D call. Trimming shortened V by 2 bases and J by 8 bases, and 3 bases separated the two germline ends. Germline values: CDR1 MNHNY, CDR2 SVGAGI (reference sequence). The CDR3 covers 10 residues. DNA for the CDR3: TGTGCCAGCAGTTACAACGAAGCTTTCTTT. Its protein product is CASSYNEAFF.

J is TRBJ2-3 and V is TRBV5-1; D is perhaps TRBD1 or TRBD2 (5 bases each). The CDR3 totals 15 residues. Trimming stripped 4 bases from V and 0 bases from J, with 12 bases between. The V gene's germline CDR1 is SGHRS and CDR2 YFSETQ. Here the CDR3 reads CASSAHRTSTDTQYF. The CDR3 DNA follows: TGCGCCAGCAGCGCCCACAGGACTAGCACAGATACGCAGTATTTT.

The chain uses TRBV4-1 and TRBJ1-5; unclear D gene. CDR1 is MGHRA, CDR2 YSYEKL, per germline. The CDR3 runs 16 residues. Trimming pared 0 bases from V and 0 bases from J, leaving 9 bases between. The CDR3 DNA is TGCGCCAGCAGCCAAGATATAGGGTATAGCAATCAGCCCCAGCATTTT. Translation gives CASSQDIGYSNQPQHF.

The V gene is TRBV19, the J gene TRBJ2-3; TRBD2 aligns across 8 bases. The CDR3 runs to 15 residues. J was trimmed by 2 bases and V by 7 bases; bases with no gene match: 8. Per germline, CDR1 LNHDA and CDR2 SQIVND (reference sequence). The CDR3 DNA reads TGTGCCAGTATGGGCGGGGGGCCTACCACAGATACGCAGTATTTT. Amino acids: CASMGGGPTTDTQYF.

This clone turned up a few times. This sample includes further DNA sequences coding for the same CDR3. The V call is TRBV18, the J call TRBJ1-1; a possible D gene is TRBD1 (5 bases). The CDR3 contains 13 residues. The V end was cut by 3 bases, the J end by 2 bases, with 7 bases between. Germline CDR1 reads KGHSH; CDR2 reads LQKENI. CDR3 in DNA: TGTGCCAGCTCACCCGGGGGAAACACTGAAGCTTTCTTT. Its translation: CASSPGGNTEAFF.

The chain couples TRBV24-1 to TRBJ2-1; 13 positions match TRBD2. Unmatched junction bases numbered 6, after V lost 4 bases and J lost 10 bases. Germline V gene lookup returns CDR1 KGHDR and CDR2 SFDVKD. This CDR3 spans 15 amino acids. Here the CDR3 DNA reads TGTGCCACCAGTGACCCCGGGACTAGCGGGGACGAGCAGTTCTTC. Protein sequence: CATSDPGTSGDEQFF.

The CDR3 sequence: CASSLPSSGGQTQYF. Here the CDR3 DNA reads TGTGCCAGCAGTCTCCCTTCCAGCGGGGGACAGACCCAGTACTTC. This chain links TRBV6-6 with TRBJ2-5; TRBD2 matches 8 bases. The trim removed 5 bases at V and 6 bases at J, leaving 11 bases unmatched. Looked up from germline, CDR1 is MNHNY and CDR2 is SVGAGI (reference sequence). The CDR3 runs 15 residues.

The chain is built from TRBV6-6 and TRBJ1-3, with a tentative D call TRBD1 (5 bases). The CDR3 spans 13 residues. The V and J ends lost 6 bases and 2 bases respectively, with 8 bases between them. The germline V gene has CDR1 MNHNY and CDR2 SVGAGI (reference sequence). DNA of the CDR3: TGTGCCAGCAGCCTAGGGGCTGGAAACACCATATATTTT. Its translation: CASSLGAGNTIYF.

The genes are TRBV27 and TRBJ2-7; the D gene is possibly TRBD1 (6 bases). Looked up from germline, CDR1 is MNHEY and CDR2 is SMNVEV (reference sequence). The CDR3 consists of 14 residues. V dropped 3 bases and J dropped 0 bases, with 9 bases sitting between them. CDR3 in DNA: TGTGCCAGCAGTTTGGACAGATACTCCTACGAGCAGTACGTC. It encodes CASSLDRYSYEQYV.